The rows below give T cell receptor beta chains drawn from one sample of a study of T-cell reconstitution after alpha-beta-depleted transplantation in children. Each CDR3 protein gets one entry after TCRdb re-called the PCR reads with MiXCR. The data contain around 450,000 distinct CDR3 sequences, 43% of them singletons. The sequenced sample was PBMCs, obtained before TCRalphabeta/CD19-depleted stem cell transplant. These receptors were taken from a girl aged 2-10 years with aplastic anemia, due to receive a stem cell transplant. Each CDR3 is given with its conserved first and last residue. D genes are given only for firm matches. Rows may omit the clone size; those that give it use once, few, many or a size class.

CDR3aa | CDR3nt | j_gene | abundance | d_gene | v_gene
CSARDPNRKNTEAFF | TGCAGTGCTAGAGATCCGAACAGAAAGAACACTGAAGCTTTCTTT | TRBJ1-1 | - | - | TRBV20-1
CASSLGVTSGSTGELFF | TGTGCCAGCAGTTTGGGCGTGACTAGCGGGAGCACCGGGGAGCTGTTTTTT | TRBJ2-2 | few | TRBD2 | TRBV12-3/TRBV12-4
CASSAGGGPDTQYF | TGTGCCAGCAGCGCCGGGGGGGGGCCGGATACGCAGTATTTT | TRBJ2-3 | - | TRBD2 | TRBV9
CASSVRRENQPQHF | TGTGCCAGCAGTGTACGACGGGAAAATCAGCCCCAGCATTTT | TRBJ1-5 | few | - | TRBV6-1
CASTPQKGLNTEAFF | TGTGCCAGCACCCCACAGAAGGGGTTGAACACTGAAGCTTTCTTT | TRBJ1-1 | few | - | TRBV27
CASSLFPDRGRKDTQYF | TGCGCCAGCAGCTTGTTCCCGGACAGGGGAAGGAAAGATACGCAGTATTTT | TRBJ2-3 | - | TRBD1 | TRBV5-1
CASSGSASRTYNEQFF | TGCGCCAGCAGCGGCTCGGCTAGCCGCACCTACAATGAGCAGTTCTTC | TRBJ2-1 | - | - | TRBV5-1
CASSHSGGADEKLFF | TGTGCCAGCAGTCATTCCGGGGGCGCGGATGAAAAACTGTTTTTT | TRBJ1-4 | - | - | TRBV7-8
CASSDRSTTGELFF | TGTGCCAGCAGCGACAGGTCTACCACCGGGGAGCTGTTTTTT | TRBJ2-2 | many | - | TRBV9
CASSLPGLAGEYNEQFF | TGCGCCAGCAGCTTACCGGGACTAGCGGGAGAGTACAATGAGCAGTTCTTC | TRBJ2-1 | - | TRBD2 | TRBV5-1
CASRTVGQGLLPQYF | TGTGCCAGCAGGACTGTGGGACAGGGGCTCTTACCCCAGTACTTC | TRBJ2-5 | few | TRBD1 | TRBV28
CASSLRGRQASTDTQYF | TGTGCCAGCAGTTTAAGGGGGCGGCAGGCTAGCACAGATACGCAGTATTTT | TRBJ2-3 | many | TRBD1 | TRBV27
CASSLALSVDTEAFF | TGCGCCAGCAGCTTGGCACTAAGTGTGGACACTGAAGCTTTCTTT | TRBJ1-1 | - | - | TRBV5-1
CAISEGLAGSYEQYF | TGTGCCATCAGTGAGGGACTAGCGGGATCTTACGAGCAGTACTTC | TRBJ2-7 | many | TRBD2 | TRBV10-3
CASSAGSGEETQYF | TGTGCCAGCAGTGCCGGATCAGGGGAGGAGACCCAGTACTTC | TRBJ2-5 | - | - | TRBV12-3/TRBV12-4
CASSYSRQGPGPSGNTIYF | TGTGCCAGCAGTTACTCGAGACAGGGGCCGGGTCCCTCTGGAAACACCATATATTTT | TRBJ1-3 | - | TRBD1 | TRBV6-5
CASSLGGSGRPSYEQYF | TGCGCCAGCAGCTTGGGGGGTAGCGGGAGGCCCTCCTACGAGCAGTACTTC | TRBJ2-7 | - | TRBD2 | TRBV5-1
CASSLLGPGRVAQFF | TGTGCCAGCAGCCTCTTAGGGCCAGGAAGGGTCGCGCAGTTCTTC | TRBJ2-1 | - | - | TRBV27
CASSLGTGKQPQHF | TGCGCCAGCAGCCTCGGGACAGGGAAACAGCCCCAGCATTTT | TRBJ1-5 | few | TRBD1 | TRBV5-1
CASSPIIPGPSSGNTIYF | TGTGCCAGCTCACCCATCATCCCGGGACCGAGCTCTGGAAACACCATATATTTT | TRBJ1-3 | few | - | TRBV18
CASSLQPRETQCF | TGTGCCAGCTCCTTGCAGCCTCGTGAGACCCAGTGCTTC | TRBJ2-5 | once | - | TRBV6-1
CASTWGNTGELFF | TGCGCCAGCACCTGGGGGAACACCGGGGAGCTGTTTTTT | TRBJ2-2 | - | - | TRBV5-1
CASSSGSTGVNYGYTF | TGTGCCAGCAGCTCCGGGTCGACAGGGGTGAACTATGGCTACACCTTC | TRBJ1-2 | - | TRBD1 | TRBV7-9
CATSRGGVEETQYF | TGTGCCACCAGCAGAGGGGGGGTGGAGGAGACCCAGTACTTC | TRBJ2-5 | - | - | TRBV15
CASSYSLVETQYF | TGTGCCAGCAGTTATAGTCTGGTCGAGACCCAGTACTTC | TRBJ2-5 | - | - | TRBV27
CSARDGNSYEQYF | TGCAGTGCTAGGGACGGGAACTCCTACGAGCAGTACTTC | TRBJ2-7 | few | - | TRBV20-1
CASTKGDRTGEAFF | TGTGCCAGCACCAAAGGGGACAGGACCGGTGAAGCTTTCTTT | TRBJ1-1 | - | TRBD1 | TRBV28
CASSGSGRTREQYF | TGTGCCAGCAGCGGAAGCGGGAGGACCCGCGAGCAGTACTTC | TRBJ2-7 | - | TRBD2 | TRBV3-1
CASSSRRAYETQYF | TGCGCCAGCAGCTCACGGAGGGCCTACGAGACCCAGTACTTC | TRBJ2-5 | - | - | TRBV5-1
CASSSRQGGNSPLHF | TGTGCCAGCAGCTCGCGACAGGGCGGGAATTCACCCCTCCACTTT | TRBJ1-6 | few | TRBD1 | TRBV7-2
CASSLAAGGQVTHGYTF | TGTGCCAGCAGCTTAGCGGCGGGGGGCCAGGTTACCCATGGCTACACCTTC | TRBJ1-2 | - | - | TRBV7-9
CSVVDTPNTGELFF | TGCAGCGTTGTTGACACTCCGAACACCGGGGAGCTGTTTTTT | TRBJ2-2 | - | - | TRBV29-1
CATSRDRTSNEQFF | TGTGCCACCAGCAGAGATCGCACTAGCAATGAGCAGTTCTTC | TRBJ2-1 | - | - | TRBV15
CASSYLRGPNTGELFF | TGTGCCAGCAGCTACCTCCGGGGGCCCAACACCGGGGAGCTGTTTTTT | TRBJ2-2 | - | - | TRBV12-3/TRBV12-4
CASSLNRDQPQHF | TGTGCCAGCAGCCTAAACAGGGACCAGCCCCAGCATTTT | TRBJ1-5 | many | - | TRBV5-5
CSGKGRPLWANYEQYF | TGCAGTGGCAAGGGACGGCCCCTTTGGGCCAACTACGAGCAGTACTTC | TRBJ2-7 | - | - | TRBV20-1
CSAKVEAPPYEQYF | TGCAGTGCTAAGGTAGAAGCGCCGCCCTACGAGCAGTACTTC | TRBJ2-7 | - | - | TRBV20-1
CSAKLNTEAFF | TGCAGTGCAAAGTTGAACACTGAAGCTTTCTTT | TRBJ1-1 | - | - | TRBV20-1
CSASPWGGYTEAFF | TGCAGTGCTAGCCCCTGGGGGGGCTACACTGAAGCTTTCTTT | TRBJ1-1 | - | - | TRBV20-1
CATKQVQETQYF | TGTGCCACTAAACAGGTCCAAGAGACCCAGTACTTC | TRBJ2-5 | few | - | TRBV24-1
CASSFRSVGALKQFF | TGTGCCAGCAGTTTCCGATCGGTGGGAGCGCTAAAGCAGTTCTTC | TRBJ2-1 | many | - | TRBV28
CASSPGTGVVFEGEQYF | TGTGCCAGCAGCCCCGGGACAGGCGTCGTTTTTGAGGGCGAGCAGTACTTC | TRBJ2-7 | - | TRBD1 | TRBV7-6
CASSPRTGGVEQYF | TGTGCCAGCAGCCCGCGGACAGGAGGGGTCGAGCAGTACTTC | TRBJ2-7 | - | - | TRBV7-9
CASAETGGPYEQYF | TGTGCCAGCGCTGAGACAGGGGGTCCCTACGAGCAGTACTTC | TRBJ2-7 | - | TRBD1 | TRBV7-9
CASSVTGTEAFF | TGTGCCAGCAGCGTTACGGGGACTGAAGCTTTCTTT | TRBJ1-1 | few | - | TRBV7-2
CASSLAYSGRPYNEQFF | TGCGCCAGCAGCTTGGCCTATAGCGGGAGGCCCTACAATGAGCAGTTCTTC | TRBJ2-1 | - | TRBD2 | TRBV5-1
CSARGRGRGRETQYF | TGCAGTGCTAGAGGCAGGGGGCGCGGTAGGGAGACCCAGTACTTC | TRBJ2-5 | - | TRBD1 | TRBV20-1
CASSVEGIGSYNEQFF | TGTGCCAGCAGCGTAGAAGGGATAGGCTCCTACAATGAGCAGTTCTTC | TRBJ2-1 | - | - | TRBV9
CSARWTSPVEQYF | TGCAGTGCTAGATGGACTAGCCCTGTGGAGCAGTACTTC | TRBJ2-7 | few | TRBD2 | TRBV20-1
CSERTGVDTDTQYF | TGCAGCGAAAGGACAGGGGTTGACACAGATACGCAGTATTTT | TRBJ2-3 | many | TRBD1 | TRBV29-1
CASSSPWTALYEQYF | TGTGCCAGCAGTTCCCCCTGGACGGCTCTCTACGAGCAGTACTTC | TRBJ2-7 | - | - | TRBV6-2/TRBV6-3